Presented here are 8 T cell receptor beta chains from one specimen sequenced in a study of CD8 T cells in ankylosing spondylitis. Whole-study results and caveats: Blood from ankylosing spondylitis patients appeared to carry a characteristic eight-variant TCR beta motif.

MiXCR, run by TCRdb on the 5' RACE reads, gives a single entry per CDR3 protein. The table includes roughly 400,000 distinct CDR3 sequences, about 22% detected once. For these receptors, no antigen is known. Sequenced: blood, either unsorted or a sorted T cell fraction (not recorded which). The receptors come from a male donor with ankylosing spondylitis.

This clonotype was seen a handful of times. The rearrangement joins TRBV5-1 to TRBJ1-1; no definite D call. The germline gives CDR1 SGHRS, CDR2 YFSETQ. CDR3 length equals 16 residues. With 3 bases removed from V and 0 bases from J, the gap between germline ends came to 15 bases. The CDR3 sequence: CASSSVSGEMNTEAFF. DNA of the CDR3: TGCGCCAGCAGCTCTGTAAGCGGGGAGATGAACACTGAAGCTTTCTTT.

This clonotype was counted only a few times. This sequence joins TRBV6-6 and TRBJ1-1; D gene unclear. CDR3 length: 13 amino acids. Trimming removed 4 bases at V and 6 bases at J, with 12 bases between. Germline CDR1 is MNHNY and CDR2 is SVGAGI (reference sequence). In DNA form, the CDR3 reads TGTGCCAGCAGTTCCTCTGGATCCGCTGAAGCTTTCTTT. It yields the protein CASSSSGSAEAFF.

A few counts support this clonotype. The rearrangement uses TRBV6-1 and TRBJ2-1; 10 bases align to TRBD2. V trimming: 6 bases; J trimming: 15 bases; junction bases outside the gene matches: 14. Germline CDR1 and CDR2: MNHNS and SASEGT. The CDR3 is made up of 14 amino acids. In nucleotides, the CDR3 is TGTGCCAGCAGGAACCTTCGAGCGGGAGGGCCTCCGTTCTTC. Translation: CASRNLRAGGPPFF.

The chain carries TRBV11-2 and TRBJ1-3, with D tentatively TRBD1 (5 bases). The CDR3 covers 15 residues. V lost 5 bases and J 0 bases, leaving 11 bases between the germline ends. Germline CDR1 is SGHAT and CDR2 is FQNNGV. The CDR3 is CASSPGFNSGNTIYF. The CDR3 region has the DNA TGTGCCAGCAGCCCAGGGTTCAACTCTGGAAACACCATATATTTT.

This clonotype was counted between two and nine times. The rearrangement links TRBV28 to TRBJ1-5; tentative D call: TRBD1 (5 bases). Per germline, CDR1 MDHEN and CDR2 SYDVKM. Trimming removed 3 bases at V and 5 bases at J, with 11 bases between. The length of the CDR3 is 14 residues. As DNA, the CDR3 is TGTGCCAGCAGTTTGCGGGGGTACCATCAGCCCCAGCATTTT. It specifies CASSLRGYHQPQHF.

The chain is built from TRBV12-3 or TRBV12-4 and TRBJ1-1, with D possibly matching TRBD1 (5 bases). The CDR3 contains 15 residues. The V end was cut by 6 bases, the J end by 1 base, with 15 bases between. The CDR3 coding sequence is TGTGCCAGCAGCCAAGAGGGACGGAGGAACACTGAAGCTTTCTTT. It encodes CASSQEGRRNTEAFF.

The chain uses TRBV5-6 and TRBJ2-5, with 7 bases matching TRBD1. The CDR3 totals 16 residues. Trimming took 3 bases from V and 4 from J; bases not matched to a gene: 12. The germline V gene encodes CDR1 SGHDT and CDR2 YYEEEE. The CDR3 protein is CASSSPRRQGGETQYF. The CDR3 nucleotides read TGTGCCAGCAGCTCCCCTAGACGACAGGGCGGAGAGACCCAGTACTTC.

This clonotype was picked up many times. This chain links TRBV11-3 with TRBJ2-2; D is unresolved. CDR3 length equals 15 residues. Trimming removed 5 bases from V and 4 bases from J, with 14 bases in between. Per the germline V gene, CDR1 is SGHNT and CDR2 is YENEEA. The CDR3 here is CASSPKRGVTGELFF. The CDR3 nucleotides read TGTGCCAGCAGCCCCAAACGAGGAGTCACCGGGGAGCTGTTTTTT.